Following are 12 T cell receptor beta chains from one sample sequenced in a study of cytomegalovirus exposure and HLA in healthy donors. The PCR contained 60 Vbeta and 13 Jbeta primers. Profiling relied on immunoSEQ multiplex PCR, and the TCRdb table lists in-frame clones only, not all of them. The sample shows fewer than 150,000 clones, 73% of them seen only once. Sequenced sample: PBMCs. The origin of the receptors is a human donor in good health.

This chain connects TRBV14 to TRBJ1-1, with 7 nucleotides matching TRBD1. Germline V gene lookup returns CDR1 SGHDN and CDR2 FVKESK. Losses at the gene ends were 0 bases for V and 1 base for J; bases not matched to a gene: 14. The CDR3 spans 19 residues. The chain's CDR3 is CASSQDRGYKTGSNTEAFF. The CDR3 coding sequence is TGTGCCAGCAGCCAAGACCGCGGTTATAAGACAGGGTCGAACACTGAAGCTTTCTTT.

The chain recombines TRBV2 with TRBJ1-1, with 8 bases identical to TRBD1. CDR3 length equals 13 residues. Germline V gene data show CDR1 as SNHLY and CDR2 as FYNNEI. Unmatched junction bases numbered 4, after V lost 2 bases and J lost 8 bases. For the CDR3, the DNA is TGTGCCAGCAGTGAACAGGGGGCTGCGGAAGCTTTCTTT. Amino acids: CASSEQGAAEAFF.

This chain links TRBV29-1 with TRBJ1-1; 9 positions agree with TRBD1. This CDR3 spans 14 amino acids. Germline loops: CDR1 SQVTM, CDR2 ANQGSEA. The V segment lost 3 bases and the J segment 5 bases; nucleotides outside the gene matches: 7. CDR3 sequence reads: CSVDRGQGWTEAFF. CDR3 nucleotide sequence: TGCAGCGTTGATCGGGGACAGGGTTGGACTGAAGCTTTCTTT.

The genes are TRBV5-1 and TRBJ2-1, with unresolved D. The CDR3 totals 13 residues. V dropped 9 bases and J dropped 2 bases, with 12 bases sitting between them. CDR1 is SGHRS and CDR2 is YFSETQ in the germline V gene. The chain's CDR3 is CATSDWTYNEQFF. As DNA, the CDR3 is TGCGCCACCTCAGACTGGACCTACAATGAGCAGTTCTTC. The whole variable domain, filled in from reference TRBV5-1 and TRBJ2-1, reads KAGVTQTPRYLIKTRGQQVTLSCSPISGHRSVSWYQQTPGQGLQFLFEYFSETQRNKGNFPGRFSGRQFSNSRSEMNVSTLELGDSALYLCATSDWTYNEQFFGPGTRLTVL.

In nucleotides, the CDR3 is TGTGCCACCCAGCAGCTTAACAGGGGCGGAACTGAAGCTTTCTTT. Residues: CATQQLNRGGTEAFF. The chain links TRBV7-9 to TRBJ1-1; TRBD1 matches 7 bases. V gave up 10 bases and J gave up 5 bases; unmatched junction bases: 16. The CDR3 extends over 15 amino acids. Germline V gene sequence: CDR1 SEHNR, CDR2 FQNEAQ (reference sequence).

The chain has TRBV5-4 and TRBJ1-2; 7 bases are shared with TRBD1. V was pared by 4 bases and J by 2 bases, with 8 bases of the junction left unmatched. This CDR3 is 15 amino acids long. Germline values: CDR1 SGHNT, CDR2 YYREEE (reference sequence). CDR3 region: CASSGYRGVNYGYTF. The DNA of the CDR3 is TGTGCCAGCAGCGGATACAGGGGAGTGAACTATGGCTACACCTTC.

By sample fraction, this clone is medium-sized (0.01 to 0.1%). This chain connects TRBV6-1 to TRBJ2-6; 7 nucleotides agree with TRBD1. CDR3 length: 15 amino acids. V was pared by 2 bases and J by 2 bases, with 0 bases of the junction left unmatched. CDR1 is MNHNS, CDR2 SASEGT, per germline. The CDR3 loop is CASSEQGAGANVLTF. DNA of the CDR3: TGTGCCAGCAGTGAACAGGGGGCTGGGGCCAACGTCCTGACTTTC.

V usage is TRBV7-2 and J usage is TRBJ1-4, with TRBD1 matching 9 bases. The CDR3 extends over 14 amino acids. The germline V gene encodes CDR1 SGHTA and CDR2 FQGNSA. The V segment lost 5 bases and the J segment 8 bases; nucleotides outside the gene matches: 6. The CDR3 reads CASSLGQGREKLFF. In nucleotides, the CDR3 is TGTGCCAGCAGCCTGGGACAGGGCCGAGAAAAACTGTTTTTT.

The rearrangement joins TRBV11-2 to TRBJ2-5; a weak D match, TRBD2 (6 bases). The germline V gene encodes CDR1 SGHAT and CDR2 FQNNGV. The ends were cut back, 1 base at V and 5 bases at J, with 14 bases in the middle. This CDR3 spans 15 amino acids. CDR3 nucleotide sequence: TGTGCCAGCAGCTTAGGGGACTGGGCCGCGGAGACCCAGTACTTC. It encodes CASSLGDWAAETQYF.

This chain connects TRBV5-5 to TRBJ2-1, with 10 positions matching TRBD2. The J segment lost 6 bases and the V segment lost 4 bases, leaving 7 bases of the junction unmatched. Germline values: CDR1 SGHKS, CDR2 YYEKEE (reference sequence). This CDR3 contains 15 residues. The CDR3 loop is CASSIAGGPSNEQFF. CDR3 nucleotides: TGTGCCAGCAGCATAGCGGGGGGCCCCTCCAATGAGCAGTTCTTC.

This sequence joins TRBV5-1 and TRBJ2-2, with D possibly TRBD2 on 6 matching bases. This CDR3 contains 15 residues. The germline CDR1 and CDR2 sequences are SGHRS and YFSETQ. V was pared by 4 bases and J by 0 bases, with 10 bases between. CDR3 coding DNA: TGCGCCAGCAGCCCCGGGACTTCGAACACCGGGGAGCTGTTTTTT. It codes for CASSPGTSNTGELFF.

The V and J genes are TRBV11-3 and TRBJ2-2; no clear D. The germline CDR1 and CDR2 sequences are SGHNT and YENEEA. The CDR3 extends over 16 amino acids. V lost 5 bases and J lost 4, with 17 bases in between. In DNA, the CDR3 is TGTGCCAGCAGCCCCACCCGTACTAAGAGCACCGGGGAGCTGTTTTTT. This gives the protein CASSPTRTKSTGELFF.